The source of this T cell receptor (beta chain) is a study of blood T cells in healthy people across ages. With a J-beta primer mix and a sample-barcoded 5' primer, a second PCR ran roughly 6 to 11 cycles. TCRdb used MiXCR to reprocess the 5' RACE reads, holding one entry per CDR3 protein. The sample lists nearly 1 million distinct CDR3 sequences; approximately 50% were seen once. This clonotype was seen a handful of times. Its matching antigen is unknown. Notes on the study in general: Possibly, changes in expanded clonotypes were confounded because donor CMV status was unknown.

This CDR3 has 15 amino acids. Germline V CDR1 and CDR2: SEHNR, FQNEAQ (reference sequence). Trimming cost V 5 bases and J 4 bases, with 18 bases left between them. This TCR was recovered from a woman aged 60 to 75 in good health. The chain has TRBV7-9 and TRBJ2-7; D gene unclear. The sample comprised blood. The CDR3 is CASSQSGLTRYEQYF. DNA of the CDR3: TGTGCCAGCAGCCAGTCCGGGCTCACCAGATACGAGCAGTACTTC.